Listed below are T cell receptor beta chains from one sample, sequenced in a study of neoadjuvant anti-PD-1 for oral cavity cancer. Method: immunoSEQ multiplex PCR; TCRdb's copy keeps in-frame clones and lacks some. The sample lists about 14,000 clones; about 61% were seen once. Sequenced material: PBMCs, taken before nivolumab (anti-PD-1) treatment. These receptor sequences come from a person aged 40-85 years with oral cavity squamous cell carcinoma. CDR3s include the opening cysteine and the closing phenylalanine or tryptophan. The order of the fields is D gene, clone size, J gene, V gene, CDR3 DNA, CDR3 protein. The D gene is left open where the match is weak. Clone size, where shown, is once, few, many, or a class for clones that have expanded.

TRBD1 NA TRBJ2-7 TRBV4-2 TGTGCCAGCAGCCTTGGGACAGGGAACTACGAGCAGTACTTC CASSLGTGNYEQYF
NA NA TRBJ2-2 TRBV30 TGTGCCTGGAGTGTCGGATGGGAGACCGGGGAGCTGTTTTTT CAWSVGWETGELFF
NA NA TRBJ1-6 TRBV7-8 TGTGCCAGCAGCTTTTTAACCTCCGATTCACCCCTCCACTTT CASSFLTSDSPLHF
NA few TRBJ1-4 TRBV18 TGTGCCAGCTCAGTGAGACAGAAATCGGGTGAAAAACTGTTTTTT CASSVRQKSGEKLFF
NA NA TRBJ2-1 TRBV9 TGTGCCAGCAGCGTAGCCCCGGACTCAAACCCTGGGTTCTTC CASSVAPDSNPGFF
TRBD1 NA TRBJ1-2 TRBV27 TGTGCCAGCAGTCCCGCAGGGGGTCACGGTGGCTACACCTTC CASSPAGGHGGYTF
NA NA TRBJ1-1 TRBV7-9 TGTGCCAGCAGCCCCTCAGGGGACACTGAAGCTTTCTTT CASSPSGDTEAFF
NA few TRBJ1-1 TRBV14 TGTGCCAGCAGCCAAGACCAAGACACTGAAGCTTTCTTT CASSQDQDTEAFF
TRBD2 NA TRBJ2-1 TRBV19 TGTGCCAGTAGTACCATAACTAGCGGGGGGGCAGGTGAGCAGTTCTTC CASSTITSGGAGEQFF
NA few TRBJ1-3 TRBV4-1 TGCGCCAGCAGCCAAGTTCTGGGGGACGGAAACACCATATATTTT CASSQVLGDGNTIYF
TRBD1 NA TRBJ2-5 TRBV2 TGTGCCAGCAGTGCTCGGACAGGGTTTGGAGAGACCCAGTACTTC CASSARTGFGETQYF
NA NA TRBJ1-3 TRBV7-2 TGTGCCAGCAGCCTATCTCTACCCTCTGGAAACACCATATATTTT CASSLSLPSGNTIYF
NA NA TRBJ1-1 TRBV13 TGTGCCAGCAGCTACGGGGAGAGGTCGGGGACTGAAGCTTTCTTT CASSYGERSGTEAFF
NA NA TRBJ1-6 TRBV7-9 TGTGCCAGCAGCTTAGATAAGGCGAGAACCAATCCCCTCCACTTT CASSLDKARTNPLHF
NA NA TRBJ2-5 TRBV11-3 TGTGCCAGCAGCGTAGGCGGGCCCGAAGAGACCCAGTACTTC CASSVGGPEETQYF
TRBD1 NA TRBJ2-2 TRBV5-1 TGCGCCAGCAGGACAGGGGCTGGTGACACCGGGGAGCTGTTTTTT CASRTGAGDTGELFF
TRBD2 NA TRBJ2-3 TRBV7-9 TGTGCCAGCAGCTCGAAAGCGGGGGCCACCACAGATACGCAGTATTTT CASSSKAGATTDTQYF
NA NA TRBJ1-1 TRBV5-4 TGTGCCAGCACCCCCAGGGGACGAAACACTGAAGCTTTCTTT CASTPRGRNTEAFF
NA NA TRBJ2-3 TRBV7-2 TGTGCCAGCAGACGACGGGGCCCAGATACGCAGTATTTT CASRRRGPDTQYF
NA NA TRBJ1-1 TRBV5-6 TGTGCCAGCAGCTTCTCAGGGCTCACTGAAGCTTTCTTT CASSFSGLTEAFF
NA NA TRBJ2-7 TRBV2 TGTGCCAGCAGTGCCCGTGGGCTAGCAGGAGGCGAGCAGTACTTC CASSARGLAGGEQYF
TRBD1 NA TRBJ1-2 TRBV29-1 TGCAGCGTTGAACCCGGACAGGGGGACTATGGCTACACCTTC CSVEPGQGDYGYTF
TRBD1 NA TRBJ1-2 TRBV7-9 TGTGCCAGCAGCCCGGACAGGGGGCCCGCTAGGGTTGGCTACACCTTC CASSPDRGPARVGYTF
NA NA TRBJ2-7 TRBV6-5 TGTGCCAGCAGTTACAGGGGCGTCGGCTACGAGCAGTACTTC CASSYRGVGYEQYF
NA once TRBJ1-2 TRBV5-1 TGCGCCAGCAGCTTGGAGACCAGGGCGATCTATGGCTACACCTTC CASSLETRAIYGYTF
TRBD2 NA TRBJ2-1 TRBV27 TGTGCCAGCAGCCGATTCGGGGGGAATGAGCAGTTCTTC CASSRFGGNEQFF
NA once TRBJ2-7 TRBV15 TGTGCCACCAGCAGAGGCTACGAGCAGTACTTC CATSRGYEQYF
TRBD2 few TRBJ2-5 TRBV4-1 TGCGCCAGCAGCCAAGTTGGACTAGCGTCTCGGGAGACCCAGTACTTC CASSQVGLASRETQYF
TRBD2 NA TRBJ2-7 TRBV6-6 TGTGCCAGCAGTTTAAGCGGGGGGATCTACGAGCAGTACTTC CASSLSGGIYEQYF
NA NA TRBJ2-7 TRBV4-1 TGCGCCAGCAGCCCCGGGCCTCTATACGAGCAGTACTTC CASSPGPLYEQYF